The rows below give T cell receptor beta chains drawn from one sample of a study of blood T cell repertoires in COVID-19. Sequencing was performed with immunoSEQ multiplex PCR; in TCRdb, only in-frame clones are kept and a portion is missing. The sample has 130,000 or so clones, about 90% seen once. The sequenced sample consisted of peripheral blood. These receptors originate from a woman aged 55 to 70 with acute or convalescent COVID-19. Each CDR3 is given without its conserved first and last residue. The D gene is left open where the match is weak.

j_call,d_call,v_call,cdr3_aa
TRBJ2-2,-,TRBV5-4,ASNPKVSGTGELF
TRBJ2-4,-,TRBV28,ASSLRVNIQY
TRBJ1-1,TRBD1,TRBV10-3,AISESTGTWEAF
TRBJ2-1,TRBD2,TRBV4-2,ASSQEVWEGDNEQF
TRBJ2-5,TRBD2,TRBV3-1/TRBV3-2,ASSQDVGLAGGFLYQETQY
TRBJ1-1,TRBD1,TRBV2,ASSVPFRDRVSPNTEAF
TRBJ2-4,TRBD1,TRBV14,ASSFGWTGDVGIQY
TRBJ1-6,-,TRBV2,ASSVDSSPLH
TRBJ2-1,TRBD1,TRBV24-1,ATSDAIGTGNEQF
TRBJ1-1,-,TRBV7-8,ASSLVQGTGAEAF
TRBJ1-6,-,TRBV13,ASSLGQVNSPLH
TRBJ1-1,-,TRBV30,AWSASGGTEAF
TRBJ1-5,TRBD1,TRBV19,ASNTGAPGEPQH
TRBJ1-2,-,TRBV28,ASSGLPPVFGGAYYGYT
TRBJ2-7,TRBD2,TRBV5-4,ASSLGLAGEDEQY
TRBJ1-1,-,TRBV28,ASSPRGFLSEAF
TRBJ1-1,-,TRBV30,AWTRGTEAF
TRBJ2-3,-,TRBV4-2,ASSQSFTDTQY
TRBJ1-1,-,TRBV30,AWSESDFMNTEAF
TRBJ2-1,TRBD1,TRBV28,ASSSQGAGYNEQF
TRBJ1-2,-,TRBV5-5,ASNNPGGELNGYT
TRBJ1-6,TRBD1,TRBV4-1,ASSQEGTGGRSLH
TRBJ1-5,-,TRBV28,ASSLGGGNQPQH
TRBJ2-7,TRBD1,TRBV3-1/TRBV3-2,ASSQGWTGITYEQY
TRBJ2-3,TRBD2,TRBV5-1,ASSLSSRPAGDSNTQY
TRBJ2-1,-,TRBV5-4,ASSSWGHSSYNEQF
TRBJ1-1,TRBD1,TRBV5-6,ASSPKGQMNTEAF
TRBJ2-7,TRBD1,TRBV7-9,ASSPGQGLGEQY
TRBJ1-1,-,TRBV7-7,ASSLGENTEAF
TRBJ1-1,-,TRBV29-1,SVRTPMNTEAF
TRBJ1-6,-,TRBV2,AGVFIANSPLH
TRBJ1-1,TRBD1,TRBV5-1,ASSALTGDTEAF
TRBJ2-3,-,TRBV7-9,ASSSGRTPTDTQY
TRBJ2-5,-,TRBV7-3,ASSTPDSQETQY
TRBJ1-2,-,TRBV7-8,ASSLVGSQGDYGYT
TRBJ1-5,-,TRBV27,ASSFGQTSNQPQH
TRBJ2-2,-,TRBV5-1,ASSRDTNTGELF
TRBJ1-2,-,TRBV29-1,SVATSVTGEGYT
TRBJ1-2,TRBD1,TRBV5-1,ASSFGQEPNYGYT
TRBJ1-1,TRBD1,TRBV19,ASSLYGTGMNTEAF
TRBJ2-5,-,TRBV15,ATSIPGDLRETQY
TRBJ2-7,-,TRBV19,ASSIQGLSSYEQY
TRBJ1-5,-,TRBV6-2/TRBV6-3,ASSYSPASQH
TRBJ2-3,TRBD2,TRBV6-6,ASASGGSTDTQY
TRBJ1-6,TRBD1,TRBV20-1,SARGTGYP
TRBJ1-5,-,TRBV5-1,ASSVTGNQPQH
TRBJ2-7,TRBD1,TRBV2,ASNAGQGSYEQY
TRBJ1-5,TRBD1,TRBV2,ASSKTGEYQPQH
TRBJ2-1,-,TRBV4-3,ASSPTGRGYNEQF
TRBJ1-5,-,TRBV6-5,ASNQASGNQPQH
TRBJ2-7,TRBD1,TRBV7-9,ASSTPGQGHEQY
TRBJ1-1,-,TRBV19,ASISARVNTEAF
TRBJ1-6,-,TRBV5-4,ASSFHREPLH
TRBJ2-5,TRBD1,TRBV2,ASSARKQGAKTQY
TRBJ1-2,-,TRBV5-6,ASSYVEVEQPPLD